What follows are 24 T cell receptor beta chains derived from one specimen sequenced in a study of cytomegalovirus exposure and HLA in healthy donors. The PCR had 60 Vbeta and 13 Jbeta primers. Clones were sequenced by immunoSEQ multiplex PCR, and TCRdb holds only the in-frame ones, with some missing. The sample yields about 130,000 clones, 70% to 80% seen once. Source material: PBMCs. The receptors come from a man aged 18 to 30 in good health and CMV-seronegative.

V is TRBV11-2 and J is TRBJ2-1, with D unclear. Germline lookup yields CDR1 SGHAT and CDR2 FQNNGV. The V end was cut by 6 bases, the J end by 0 bases, with 9 bases between. The CDR3 is 14 residues long. The chain's CDR3 is CASRTQSSYNEQFF. The CDR3 nucleotides are TGTGCCAGCAGGACTCAGAGCTCCTACAATGAGCAGTTCTTC.

The chain has TRBV15 and TRBJ2-6; unclear D gene. The V end lost 1 base, the J end lost 1 base, and 17 bases lay between the germline ends. Germline CDR1 reads LNHNV; CDR2 reads YYDKDF (reference sequence). The CDR3 contains 19 residues. As DNA, the CDR3 is TGTGCCACCAGCAGAGGGGCAGGCGCCTCACCTTCTGGGGCCAACGTCCTGACTTTC. Encoded protein: CATSRGAGASPSGANVLTF.

V gene TRBV29-1 combines with J gene TRBJ2-2; 11 nucleotides agree with TRBD2. The CDR3 contains 14 residues. J gave up 5 bases and V 7 bases, and 6 bases lay outside the gene matches. Germline V gene lookup returns CDR1 SQVTM and CDR2 ANQGSEA. CDR3 loop: CSGLAGPGTGELFF. The CDR3 DNA sequence: TGCAGCGGACTAGCGGGACCTGGGACCGGGGAGCTGTTTTTT.

CDR3 in DNA: TGTGCCACCAGCAGACAGGGCTCAGAGACCCAGTACTTC. Translation gives CATSRQGSETQYF. This sequence joins TRBV15 and TRBJ2-5; a possible D gene is TRBD1 (5 bases). Per the germline V gene, CDR1 is LNHNV and CDR2 is YYDKDF (reference sequence). The CDR3 consists of 13 residues. The V gene lost 2 bases and the J gene lost 4 bases, with 8 bases spanning the gap.

CDR3 loop: CATSRDRQGKYNEQFF. DNA of the CDR3: TGTGCCACCAGCAGAGACCGACAGGGGAAATACAATGAGCAGTTCTTC. The J gene is TRBJ2-1, the V gene TRBV15; TRBD1 matches at 8 bases. CDR1 is LNHNV and CDR2 is YYDKDF in the germline V gene (reference sequence). This CDR3 contains 16 residues. Trimming at V came to 0 bases and at J to 4 bases, leaving 5 bases not matched to a gene.

The chain employs TRBV28 and TRBJ2-1; 8 bases fit TRBD2. V shed 7 bases and J 4 bases; nucleotides not matched to a gene: 9. Germline V gene sequence: CDR1 MDHEN, CDR2 SYDVKM. This CDR3 region has 15 residues. CDR3 nucleotides: TGTGCCAGCAACCCCTCAGCGGGAGCATACAATGAGCAGTTCTTC. It encodes CASNPSAGAYNEQFF. Variable domain in full (rest from reference TRBV28 and TRBJ2-1): DVKVTQSSRYLVKRTGEKVFLECVQDMDHENMFWYRQDPGLGLRLIYFSYDVKMKEKGDIPEGYSVSREKKERFSLILESASTNQTSMYLCASNPSAGAYNEQFFGPGTRLTVL.

The V call is TRBV10-3, the J call TRBJ1-4; D possibly corresponds to TRBD1 (5 bases). The CDR3 contains 15 residues. Trimming pared 0 bases from V and 3 bases from J, leaving 8 bases between. Germline V gene data show CDR1 as ENHRY and CDR2 as SYGVKD. The DNA of the CDR3 is TGTGCCATCAGTGAGTCGTCGGGGGCTAATGAAAAACTGTTTTTT. Encoded protein: CAISESSGANEKLFF.

The gene calls are TRBV15 and TRBJ1-3; TRBD1 is a possible D gene (6 bases). V was shortened by 0 bases and J by 0 bases, with 15 bases between the two germline ends. Germline V gene sequence: CDR1 LNHNV, CDR2 YYDKDF (reference sequence). This CDR3 region has 18 residues. Written as DNA, the CDR3 is TGTGCCACCAGCAGAGATCACCCAGGGGCCCTCTCTGGAAACACCATATATTTT. Protein: CATSRDHPGALSGNTIYF.

The rearrangement links TRBV9 to TRBJ2-1; possible D gene TRBD2, 6 bases. CDR1 SGDLS and CDR2 YYNGEE come from the germline V gene. This CDR3 has 14 amino acids. V was trimmed by 3 bases and J by 0 bases, leaving 7 bases between them. The CDR3 protein is CASSGEASYNEQFF. CDR3 coding DNA: TGTGCCAGCAGCGGGGAGGCCTCCTACAATGAGCAGTTCTTC.

The J gene is TRBJ2-2, the V gene TRBV18; TRBD2 aligns across 7 bases. After removal of 5 bases from V and 6 bases from J, the junction contained 6 bases not matched to a gene. CDR1 and CDR2 (germline): KGHSH, LQKENI. The CDR3 loop spans 14 amino acids. CDR3 nucleotides: TGTGCCAGCTCAGAAGCGCTAGCGGCCGGGGAGCTGTTTTTT. The encoded protein is CASSEALAAGELFF.

This sequence joins TRBV29-1 and TRBJ1-2; the match to TRBD1 covers 8 bases. Per the germline V gene, CDR1 is SQVTM and CDR2 is ANQGSEA. The CDR3 contains 12 residues. The ends lost 6 bases at V and 7 bases at J; junction bases unmatched: 7. DNA of the CDR3: TGCAGCGTCTGGAGACAGGGGTTTGGCTACACCTTC. Amino acid sequence: CSVWRQGFGYTF.

J is TRBJ2-7 and V is TRBV18; D unclear. Trimming left V 3 bases short and J 4 bases short, with 7 bases between. This CDR3 is built from 12 residues. Germline-derived CDR1 and CDR2 are KGHSH and LQKENI. CDR3 residues: CASSPSVYEQYF. CDR3 in DNA: TGTGCCAGCTCACCGAGTGTTTACGAGCAGTACTTC.

The gene calls are TRBV6-5 and TRBJ2-7; 7 bases are shared with TRBD1. The ends lost 4 bases at V and 3 bases at J; junction bases unmatched: 6. Germline values: CDR1 MNHEY, CDR2 SVGAGI. This CDR3 contains 14 residues. CDR3 DNA sequence: TGTGCCAGCAGTTCCCGGGACAGCTTCTACGAGCAGTACTTC. It translates to CASSSRDSFYEQYF.

The chain joins TRBV19 to TRBJ1-5; D remains ambiguous. Trimming removed 5 bases from V and 2 bases from J, with 10 bases in between. The CDR3 totals 14 residues. Germline assignment: CDR1 LNHDA and CDR2 SQIVND (reference sequence). In DNA, the CDR3 is TGTGCCAGTAGTCGGTGGCAGGGCAATCAGCCCCAGCATTTT. Protein: CASSRWQGNQPQHF.

This clone was observed a few times. This chain connects TRBV5-1 to TRBJ2-1, with D maybe TRBD1 (5 bases). The CDR3 is 13 amino acids. V was trimmed by 7 bases and J by 4 bases, leaving 12 bases between them. Germline values: CDR1 SGHRS, CDR2 YFSETQ. The CDR3 DNA is TGCGCCAGCTATGATACAGGATACAATGAGCAGTTCTTC. Translating gives CASYDTGYNEQFF.

This clone turned up a few times. V usage is TRBV6-6 and J usage is TRBJ1-2; perhaps TRBD1 as D (5 bases). Germline V gene lookup returns CDR1 MNHNY and CDR2 SVGAGI (reference sequence). The CDR3 length is 15 residues. V lost 0 bases and J 3 bases, leaving 11 bases between the germline ends. CDR3 sequence reads: CASSYSGQGYYGYTF. The CDR3 DNA sequence: TGTGCCAGCAGTTACTCGGGGCAGGGATACTATGGCTACACCTTC.

The genes are TRBV29-1 and TRBJ2-5; 14 positions agree with TRBD2. The V gene's germline CDR1 is SQVTM and CDR2 ANQGSEA. Germline trimming cut 7 bases from V and 5 bases from J; bases unmatched to any gene: 6. The CDR3 totals 14 residues. DNA for the CDR3: TGCAGCGGGGGGACTAGCGGGAGCGGCGAGACCCAGTACTTC. It encodes CSGGTSGSGETQYF.

CDR3 sequence (DNA): TGTGCCAGCAGCCCAGACCTGACAGGGAACACTGAAGCTTTCTTT. This translates into CASSPDLTGNTEAFF. The V call is TRBV7-8, the J call TRBJ1-1; TRBD1 is a possible D gene (6 bases). The germline V and J ends were trimmed by 5 bases and 1 base, with 14 bases remaining between them. There are 15 residues in the CDR3. The germline gives CDR1 SGHVS, CDR2 FQNEAQ.

The V call is TRBV5-1, the J call TRBJ2-7, with 9 bases identical to TRBD1. Germline trimming cut 4 bases from V and 3 bases from J; bases unmatched to any gene: 8. The CDR3 length is 15 residues. Per the germline V gene, CDR1 is SGHRS and CDR2 is YFSETQ. The CDR3 coding sequence is TGCGCCAGCAGCCCAACGACAGGGGGAAGCTACGAGCAGTACTTC. This codes for CASSPTTGGSYEQYF.

This sequence joins TRBV7-2 and TRBJ1-6; tentative D call: TRBD1 (6 bases). From germline, CDR1 is SGHTA and CDR2 FQGNSA. This CDR3 spans 15 amino acids. Deletions cut 5 bases from V and 6 bases from J, with 14 bases between. The CDR3 reads CASSPRQVFNSPLHF. CDR3 coding DNA: TGTGCCAGCAGCCCACGACAGGTTTTTAATTCACCCCTCCACTTT.

This clone was detected once. The chain recombines TRBV27 with TRBJ2-7; TRBD2 matches at 14 bases. The J segment lost 6 bases and the V segment lost 4 bases, leaving 5 bases of the junction unmatched. CDR1 MNHEY and CDR2 SMNVEV come from the germline V gene (reference sequence). The CDR3 runs 15 residues. CDR3 nucleotides: TGTGCCAGCAGTTCATACGGACTAGCGGGAGGCGAGCAGTACGTC. This gives the protein CASSSYGLAGGEQYV.

This clone was observed a single time. The chain links TRBV29-1 to TRBJ1-3; TRBD1 aligns across 7 bases. V shed 7 bases, J shed 5 bases, and the junction held 8 bases outside the gene matches. The CDR3 runs 13 residues. CDR1 SQVTM and CDR2 ANQGSEA come from the germline V gene. As DNA, the CDR3 is TGCAGCGCCGGACAGGTAAATCGAAACACCATATATTTT. Residues: CSAGQVNRNTIYF.

The table lists this clone with a count of one. V usage is TRBV5-1 and J usage is TRBJ2-3; TRBD2 might be the D (6 bases). The CDR3 loop spans 14 amino acids. Looked up from germline, CDR1 is SGHRS and CDR2 is YFSETQ. V lost 7 bases and J 3 bases, leaving 15 bases between the germline ends. The CDR3 protein is CASHPGALTDTQYF. The CDR3 DNA is TGCGCCAGCCATCCGGGAGCACTAACAGATACGCAGTATTTT.

The chain is built from TRBV5-1 and TRBJ1-4; D is ambiguous. The CDR3 sequence is 16 residues long. The germline V gene has CDR1 SGHRS and CDR2 YFSETQ. Trimming left V 3 bases short and J 4 bases short, with 16 bases between. The CDR3: CASSSRGGVGNEKLFF. CDR3 sequence (DNA): TGCGCCAGCAGCTCGCGAGGAGGTGTTGGTAATGAAAAACTGTTTTTT.